A single sample is the source of the 5 T cell receptor beta chains below, sequenced in a study of post-analysis software for immune sequencing data. Unique molecular identifiers were present in the TCR beta cDNA libraries. TCRdb reprocessed the PCR reads with MiXCR, giving one entry per CDR3 protein. The sample holds about 540,000 distinct CDR3 sequences; less than 40% are singletons and the top ten take less than 6%. These receptors lack a known antigen. Overall study findings and caveats: When patients were compared with controls, about five TRBV segments were more frequent, TRBV5-6, TRBV5-1 and TRBV20-1 among them.

The specimen was blood. These receptors were taken from a girl younger than 18 with multiple sclerosis.

CDR3 nucleotides: TGTGCCAGCACCCCCGGACTAGCGGGGGGGGAGCAGTTCTTC. Translation gives CASTPGLAGGEQFF. The chain has TRBV27 and TRBJ2-1; 15 bases agree with TRBD2. CDR3 length: 14 amino acids. With V trimmed by 7 bases and J by 10 bases, 5 bases remained unmatched. Germline V gene sequence: CDR1 MNHEY, CDR2 SMNVEV (reference sequence).

This clonotype was seen a few times. V usage is TRBV20-1 and J usage is TRBJ2-1, with TRBD2 identical over 9 bases. J gave up 9 bases and V 0 bases, and 12 bases lay outside the gene matches. This CDR3 is built from 16 residues. CDR1 is DFQATT, CDR2 SNEGSKA, per germline (reference sequence). The CDR3 sequence: CSARDTGGGAFIEQFF. Here the CDR3 DNA reads TGCAGTGCTAGAGATACTGGCGGGGGGGCCTTCATTGAGCAGTTCTTC.

This clonotype occurred a few times. The V gene is TRBV20-1, the J gene TRBJ2-3, with D unresolved. Trimming left V 0 bases short and J 1 base short, with 8 bases between. This CDR3 is 14 amino acids long. Germline CDR1 DFQATT, CDR2 SNEGSKA (reference sequence). The DNA for the CDR3 is TGCAGTGCTAGAGACCCACTTCGCACAGATACGCAGTATTTT. Protein: CSARDPLRTDTQYF.

V and J are TRBV14 and TRBJ2-1; a weak D match, TRBD2 (6 bases). This CDR3 comprises 15 residues. Germline CDR1 SGHDN, CDR2 FVKESK. V was cut by 1 base and J by 8 bases, with 15 bases left in between. The CDR3 nucleotides are TGTGCCAGCAGCCAAGCATTCGGGGGATGGCATGAGCAGTTCTTC. Protein: CASSQAFGGWHEQFF. Using reference TRBV14 and TRBJ2-1 for the parts outside the CDR3, the full variable domain is EAGVTQFPSHSVIEKGQTVTLRCDPISGHDNLYWYRRVMGKEIKFLLHFVKESKQDESGMPNNRFLAERTGGTYSTLKVQPAELEDSGVYFCASSQAFGGWHEQFFGPGTRLTVL.

The CDR3, as DNA: TGTGCCAGCAGCCAAGGCCTGATTTGGATTGAAGCTTTCTTT. It specifies CASSQGLIWIEAFF. The chain couples TRBV3-1 to TRBJ1-1, with no clear D. The length of the CDR3 is 14 residues. Trimming took off 1 base at V and 7 bases at J, with 13 bases between the two ends. Germline CDR1 and CDR2: LGHDT and YNNKEL (reference sequence).